This T cell receptor beta chain is drawn from a study of T cells after yellow fever vaccination. Study results and caveats: Researchers noted that a small share of clonotypes showed up in both CD4 and CD8 compartments. Most clones from primary vaccination resurfaced after the booster (around 97% CD4, 88% CD8). Contaminants from the bulk population, in the form of abundant clonotypes, could be found in FACS-sorted repertoires. On re-exposure, the response was weaker but peaked faster, at day 5 versus 15.

This clonotype was observed a few times. Its antigen is unidentified. In TCRdb, the 5' RACE reads were re-called with MiXCR into one record per CDR3 protein. The sample yields about 340,000 distinct CDR3 sequences, around 12% seen once. The CDR3 spans 14 residues. Trimming stripped 2 bases from V and 10 bases from J, with 14 bases between. CDR1 and CDR2 from the germline V gene are MNHNS and SASEGT. The sample in question was CD4+ T cells sorted from PBMCs, obtained 15 days after the yellow fever booster vaccination. J is TRBJ1-4 and V is TRBV6-1; D gene uncertain. This TCR was sampled from a man aged 18 to 30 who received the YFV17D yellow fever vaccine. The CDR3 DNA sequence: TGTGCCAGCAGTGAAAAACCGCCCTGGGGAAAACTGTTTTTT. Translating gives CASSEKPPWGKLFF.